This T cell receptor beta chain derives from a study of blood T cells in healthy people across ages. Trimming cost V 4 bases and J 12 bases, with 27 bases left between them. CDR1 and CDR2 from the germline V gene are SGHNT and YENEEA. CDR3 size: 17 residues. A minimum of 5 micrograms of total RNA was extracted per sample. On this clonotype itself: The antigen is not known.

A second PCR of about 7 to 12 cycles used a sample-barcoded 5' primer and a J-beta primer mix. A single record per CDR3 protein comes from TCRdb applying MiXCR to the 5' RACE reads. The sample shows fewer than 2,000,000 distinct CDR3 sequences, around 40% of them seen only once. Whole-study results and caveats: The recorded TCR beta diversity per million T cells decreased in a roughly linear manner with age. Diversity was estimated from one million T cells, and these estimates were considered underestimates. Naive and antigen-experienced cells were not separated, limiting conclusive comparison.

Sequenced sample: blood. The chain couples TRBV11-3 to TRBJ1-4; TRBD1 might be the D (6 bases). The TCR sequence derives from a human donor in good health. CDR3 sequence: CASSSYRQQGLVKELFF. The DNA of the CDR3 is TGTGCCAGCAGCTCGTACCGACAACAGGGTCTGGTCAAGGAACTGTTTTTT.